This T cell receptor beta chain was recorded in a study of T cell changes during pregnancy in multiple sclerosis. Assay used: immunoSEQ multiplex PCR; TCRdb lists only in-frame clones, some missing. The table lists around 58,000 clones, 75% to 95% of them singletons, with around 0.85% in the top ten. Here the sequenced sample was peripheral blood, taken before pregnancy. The source is a female donor with multiple sclerosis, enrolled in a pregnancy study.

CDR3 residues: CASSLRGNTEAFF. CDR3 nucleotide sequence: TGTGCCAGCAGCTTACGGGGGAACACTGAAGCTTTCTTT. The genes are TRBV7-7 and TRBJ1-1; D is unclear. V dropped 2 bases and J dropped 1 base, with 5 bases sitting between them. Germline CDR1 SSHAT, CDR2 FNYEAQ (reference sequence). The CDR3 extends over 13 amino acids.